The entry below gives a single TCR beta chain sequence along with its context. Its antigen is not identified. This entry is derived from a study of long-term antiretroviral therapy in people with HIV. Study summary: The oldest specimens predate the 2015 immediate-ART recommendation by about a decade. Broader study findings: Although diversity increased after ART, it remained lower than in transplant donor controls. Across all time points, the repertoire was dominated by clones that expanded before ART.

Survey level was the resolution at which the v3.0 immunoSEQ assay ran. A target of roughly 40,000-55,000 T-cell genomes per sample was set for sequencing. Assay used: immunoSEQ multiplex PCR; TCRdb lists only in-frame clones, some missing. The data contain about 17,000 clones, 79% of them seen just once; the ten biggest clones take up less than 10%. Germline V gene data show CDR1 as SEHNR and CDR2 as FQNEAQ (reference sequence). CDR3 size: 14 residues. Unmatched junction bases numbered 5, after V lost 6 bases and J lost 8 bases. The sequencing here drew on unsorted PBMCs, taken at the start of antiretroviral therapy. This chain connects TRBV7-9 to TRBJ2-1; 12 nucleotides align to TRBD1. This receptor was taken from a young man with HIV. The CDR3 nucleotides are TGTGCCAGCAGGACCGGGACAGGGGGCTATGAGCAGTTCTTC. Protein product: CASRTGTGGYEQFF.